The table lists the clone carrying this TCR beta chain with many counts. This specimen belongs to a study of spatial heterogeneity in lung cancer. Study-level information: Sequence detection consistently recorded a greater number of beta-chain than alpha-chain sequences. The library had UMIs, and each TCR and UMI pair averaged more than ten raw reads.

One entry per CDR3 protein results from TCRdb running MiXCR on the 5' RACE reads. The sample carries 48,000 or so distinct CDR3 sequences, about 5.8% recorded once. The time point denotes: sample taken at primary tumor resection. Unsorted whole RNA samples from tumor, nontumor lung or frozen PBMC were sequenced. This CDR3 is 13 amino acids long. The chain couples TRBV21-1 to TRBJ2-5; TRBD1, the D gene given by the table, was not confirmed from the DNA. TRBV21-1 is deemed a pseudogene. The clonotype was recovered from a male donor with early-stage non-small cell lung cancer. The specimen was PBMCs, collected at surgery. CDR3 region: CASSKGGAETQYF. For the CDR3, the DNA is TGTGCCAGCAGCAAGGGGGGCGCGGAGACCCAGTACTTC.